This TCR beta chain was retrieved from a study of control samples from healthy donors and cancer patients (dated by TCRdb to 2019 to 2021). From the cysteine up to the phenylalanine, the CDR3 has a length of 15 residues. Kept here is only the CDR3 DNA, which spans 45 bases and is read in frame from base 1. Here V drops 0 bases and J drops 4 bases, and the junction holds 1 base not matched to any gene. The germline V gene encodes CDR1 KGHSY and CDR2 FQNENV. As concerns this clone: There is no known antigen for this receptor. No base quality information exists; no much larger clone differs at one position.

Library prep was done by the immunoSEQ multiplex PCR assay. The clones in this table, taken by TCRdb from immuneACCESS, are in-frame only. Not every clone is retained; where verified, under half of the shortfall comes from an unresolved V gene, and the cause of the rest is unknown. The sample includes approximately 170,000 clones, with approximately 90% observed a single time. 0.68% of the sample is in the top ten clones. This receptor was obtained from a young woman in good health. The sequence is built from TRBV16 and TRBJ2-2; TRBD1 matches 8 bases in the middle. The sequencing input was blood. CDR3 reads: CASSQSGQGTGELFF. DNA sequence: TGTGCCAGCAGCCAATCTGGACAGGGCACCGGGGAGCTGTTTTTT.